Listed here are 7 T cell receptor beta chains from one sample, sequenced in a study of blood T cell repertoires in COVID-19. Clones were read by immunoSEQ multiplex PCR, and TCRdb kept only the in-frame ones, dropping some. This table holds around 400,000 clones, about 90% found once. Specimen: peripheral blood. Every receptor here comes from an older woman with COVID-19, enrolled during active disease.

This clone was seen just once. The rearrangement links TRBV24-1 to TRBJ2-1; tentatively, D is TRBD2 (6 bases). Trimming shortened V by 9 bases and J by 5 bases, and 13 bases separated the two germline ends. The CDR3 length is 13 residues. Germline CDR1 and CDR2: KGHDR and SFDVKD. CDR3 bases: TGTGCCACCTCTCCTGCGGGAAACAATGAGCAGTTCTTC. Encoded protein: CATSPAGNNEQFF.

V usage is TRBV12-3 or TRBV12-4 and J usage is TRBJ2-5; D remains ambiguous. Trimming took off 4 bases at V and 5 bases at J, with 8 bases between the two ends. This CDR3 has 12 amino acids. CDR3 protein: CASSYSRETQYF. CDR3 sequence (DNA): TGTGCCAGCAGTTACTCTAGGGAGACCCAGTACTTC.

On this clone itself: At one end, the junction sequence differs from germline, possibly due to a read error. J is TRBJ1-1 and V is TRBV6-5, with TRBD1 matching 7 bases. Per germline, CDR1 MNHEY and CDR2 SVGAGI. This CDR3 is built from 14 residues. CDR3 region: CASSRQGMNTEAFF. In DNA, the CDR3 is TGTGCCAGCAGTAGACAGGGAATGAATACTGAAGCTTTCTTT.

As regards this clone: This sample also contains other DNA sequences that code for the same CDR3. V is TRBV19 and J is TRBJ2-3, with D perhaps TRBD1 (5 bases). Deletions cut 1 base from V and 1 base from J, with 6 bases between. CDR1 is LNHDA and CDR2 is SQIVND in the germline V gene (reference sequence). CDR3 length: 14 amino acids. In DNA form, the CDR3 reads TGTGCCAGTAGTATAGGGGGCGGCACAGATACGCAGTATTTT. As protein: CASSIGGGTDTQYF.

This chain joins TRBV5-1 and TRBJ2-5, with 9 bases lining up with TRBD1. Germline loops: CDR1 SGHRS, CDR2 YFSETQ. This CDR3 is built from 16 residues. The J segment lost 1 base and the V segment lost 2 bases, leaving 6 bases of the junction unmatched. In DNA form, the CDR3 reads TGCGCCAGCAGCTTCTACAGGGGGCAGGTCCAAGAGACCCAGTACTTC. Encoded protein: CASSFYRGQVQETQYF.

The gene calls are TRBV5-1 and TRBJ1-2; 7 nucleotides match TRBD1. Germline V gene lookup returns CDR1 SGHRS and CDR2 YFSETQ. J lost 4 bases, V lost 4 bases, and 10 bases had no gene match. This CDR3 region has 15 residues. Here the CDR3 reads CASSVTGDRAYGYTF. The CDR3 nucleotides read TGCGCCAGCAGCGTTACAGGGGATCGGGCCTATGGCTACACCTTC.

This clone was counted between two and nine times. This sequence joins TRBV9 and TRBJ2-3; weak D call: TRBD2 (5 bases). With 0 bases removed from V and 3 bases from J, the gap between germline ends came to 11 bases. The CDR3 spans 15 residues. Germline values: CDR1 SGDLS, CDR2 YYNGEE. The chain's CDR3 is CASSVGVPGTDTQYF. The CDR3 region has the DNA TGTGCCAGCAGCGTAGGAGTGCCGGGAACAGATACGCAGTATTTT.